This record covers a single TCR beta chain. What it binds is not known. The V end lost 4 bases, the J end lost 4 bases, and 16 bases lay between the germline ends. CDR1 and CDR2 from the germline V gene are SGHRS and YFSETQ. The CDR3 is 15 amino acids. This entry belongs to a study of somatic mutations in cytotoxic T cells in rheumatoid arthritis. The wider study: Prior to any treatment and right after diagnosis, patient blood (around 30 ml EDTA) was drawn. Notes on the study in general: Comparison of CD8+ T-cell clonality between rheumatoid arthritis patients and age-matched healthy controls yielded no significant difference. Unidentified antigens were the targets of the expanded CD8+ clones.

Researchers isolated CD4+ and CD8+ cells by positive magnetic bead selection and then checked their purity by flow cytometry. Only in-frame clones appear in the TCRdb table, and some are missing; sequencing was by immunoSEQ multiplex PCR. The sample has some 14,000 clones; 75% to 95% are singletons. The TCR comes from a man aged 65-85 years with rheumatoid arthritis. What was sequenced was CD4+ T cells sorted from blood. The chain carries TRBV5-1 and TRBJ2-3; weak D call: TRBD2 (6 bases). The CDR3 bases are TGCGCCAGCAGCGGAGGGAGCTCTGGTCCAGATACGCAGTATTTT. Translating it yields CASSGGSSGPDTQYF. The full variable domain, with the rest looked up from reference TRBV5-1 and TRBJ2-3, is KAGVTQTPRYLIKTRGQQVTLSCSPISGHRSVSWYQQTPGQGLQFLFEYFSETQRNKGNFPGRFSGRQFSNSRSEMNVSTLELGDSALYLCASSGGSSGPDTQYFGPGTRLTVL.